The 7 T cell receptor beta chains below come from one sample, sequenced in a study of cytomegalovirus exposure and HLA in healthy donors. The PCR made use of 60 Vbeta and 13 Jbeta primers. Assay: immunoSEQ multiplex PCR; the TCRdb copy retains only in-frame clones and omits some. The table lists 150,000 to 200,000 clones, 75% to 90% of them singletons. The specimen was PBMCs. The source is a man aged 40-50 years in good health and CMV-seropositive.

The genes are TRBV29-1 and TRBJ1-1; D possibly corresponds to TRBD1 (5 bases). V was cut by 2 bases and J by 3 bases, with 16 bases left in between. The CDR3 contains 15 residues. Germline CDR1 reads SQVTM; CDR2 reads ANQGSEA. CDR3 nucleotides: TGCAGCGTTGAAATGGGAGGGGTGGACTACACTGAAGCTTTCTTT. Translated, it gives CSVEMGGVDYTEAFF.

The chain combines TRBV30 with TRBJ1-2; tentative D call: TRBD1 (5 bases). Trimming shortened V by 3 bases and J by 3 bases, and 8 bases separated the two germline ends. The CDR3 is 12 residues long. Germline CDR1 GTSNPN, CDR2 SVGIG (reference sequence). The CDR3 region has the DNA TGTGCCTGGAGAGCAGGGCACTATGGCTACACCTTC. This codes for CAWRAGHYGYTF.

The genes are TRBV6-5 and TRBJ1-1, with a weak D call TRBD1 (6 bases). Germline loops: CDR1 MNHEY, CDR2 SVGAGI. Trimming stripped 6 bases from V and 7 bases from J, with 12 bases between. The CDR3 loop spans 12 amino acids. The CDR3 here is CASSPGVNEAFF. The CDR3 DNA reads as TGTGCCAGCAGCCCAGGGGTTAATGAAGCTTTCTTT.

The rearrangement uses TRBV11-2 and TRBJ2-1, with a weak D call TRBD1 (5 bases). Germline loops: CDR1 SGHAT, CDR2 FQNNGV. The CDR3 has 14 amino acids. Trimming pared 0 bases from V and 10 bases from J, leaving 13 bases between. The CDR3, as DNA: TGTGCCAGCAGCTTAGATCGGGCCAGGGCAGAGCAGTTCTTC. Residues: CASSLDRARAEQFF.

This chain links TRBV5-1 with TRBJ2-3; 9 nucleotides agree with TRBD2. The CDR3 consists of 18 residues. The junction had 12 bases not matched to a gene; V was cut back by 3 bases and J by 1 base. Germline CDR1 and CDR2: SGHRS and YFSETQ. CDR3 nucleotide sequence: TGCGCCAGCAGCTCCCCGAGAGCGGGGGGCCCCCGCACAGATACGCAGTATTTT. It codes for CASSSPRAGGPRTDTQYF.

This sequence joins TRBV7-9 and TRBJ2-7; D might be TRBD1 (5 bases). Germline-derived CDR1 and CDR2 are SEHNR and FQNEAQ (reference sequence). The V and J ends lost 5 bases and 6 bases respectively, with 14 bases between them. This CDR3 region has 13 residues. In DNA, the CDR3 is TGTGCCAGCAGCGTATCCGACAGTCTCGAGCAGTACTTC. This codes for CASSVSDSLEQYF. The full variable domain, its missing parts supplied by reference TRBV7-9 and TRBJ2-7, is DTGVSQNPRHKITKRGQNVTFRCDPISEHNRLYWYRQTLGQGPEFLTYFQNEAQLEKSRLLSDRFSAERPKGSFSTLEIQRTEQGDSAMYLCASSVSDSLEQYFGPGTRLTVT.

The chain joins TRBV7-2 to TRBJ2-3; the D gene is possibly TRBD1 (5 bases). The CDR3 consists of 13 residues. CDR1 is SGHTA, CDR2 FQGNSA, per germline. Trimming pared 2 bases from V and 5 bases from J, leaving 8 bases between. Here the CDR3 DNA reads TGTGCCAGCAGCTTACCAGGGATAGATACGCAGTATTTT. Amino acid sequence: CASSLPGIDTQYF.